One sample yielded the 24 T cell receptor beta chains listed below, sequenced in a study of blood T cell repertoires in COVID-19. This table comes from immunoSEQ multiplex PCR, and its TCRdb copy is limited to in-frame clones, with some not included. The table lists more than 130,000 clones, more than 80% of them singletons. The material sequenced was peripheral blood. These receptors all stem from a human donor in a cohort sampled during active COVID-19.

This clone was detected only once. The CDR3 DNA follows: TGTGCCAGCAGTTACGACAGAACTAATGAAAAACTGTTTTTT. Translated, it gives CASSYDRTNEKLFF. The rearrangement uses TRBV6-5 and TRBJ1-4; D may be TRBD1 (5 bases). This CDR3 has 14 amino acids. Trimming took 2 bases from V and 1 from J, leaving 5 bases between them. CDR1 and CDR2 (germline): MNHEY, SVGAGI.

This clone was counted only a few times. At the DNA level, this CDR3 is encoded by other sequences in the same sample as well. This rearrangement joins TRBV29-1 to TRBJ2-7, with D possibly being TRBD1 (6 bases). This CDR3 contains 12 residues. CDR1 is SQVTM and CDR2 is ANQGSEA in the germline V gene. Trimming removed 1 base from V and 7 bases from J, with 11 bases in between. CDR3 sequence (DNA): TGCAGCGTTGAAGCAGGGGCTGGGGAGCAGTACTTC. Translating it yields CSVEAGAGEQYF.

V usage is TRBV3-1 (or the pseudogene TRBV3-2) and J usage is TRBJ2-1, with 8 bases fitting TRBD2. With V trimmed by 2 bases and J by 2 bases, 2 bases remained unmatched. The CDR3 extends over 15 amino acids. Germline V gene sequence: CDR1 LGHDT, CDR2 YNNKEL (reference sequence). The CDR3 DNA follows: TGTGCCAGCAGCCAATCGGGGGGGGCCTACAATGAGCAGTTCTTC. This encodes CASSQSGGAYNEQFF.

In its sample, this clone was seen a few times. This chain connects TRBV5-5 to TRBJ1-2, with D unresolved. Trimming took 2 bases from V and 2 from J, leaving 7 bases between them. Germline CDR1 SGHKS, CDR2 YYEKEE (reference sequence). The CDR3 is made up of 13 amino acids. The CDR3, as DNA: TGTGCCAGCAGCTTCTCCGGGAACTATGGCTACACCTTC. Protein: CASSFSGNYGYTF.

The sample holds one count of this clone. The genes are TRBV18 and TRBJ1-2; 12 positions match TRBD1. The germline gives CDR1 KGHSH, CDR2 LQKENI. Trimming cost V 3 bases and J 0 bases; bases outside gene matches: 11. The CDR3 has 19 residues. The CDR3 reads CASSPTGQGATKANYGYTF. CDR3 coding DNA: TGTGCCAGCTCACCGACGGGACAGGGGGCAACAAAGGCTAACTATGGCTACACCTTC.

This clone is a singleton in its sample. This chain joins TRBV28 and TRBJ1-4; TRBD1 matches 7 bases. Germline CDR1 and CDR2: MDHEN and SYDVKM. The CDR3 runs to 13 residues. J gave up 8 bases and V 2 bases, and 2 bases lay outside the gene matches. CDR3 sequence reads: CASSLPDREKLFF. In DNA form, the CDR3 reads TGTGCCAGCAGTTTACCGGACAGGGAAAAACTGTTTTTT.

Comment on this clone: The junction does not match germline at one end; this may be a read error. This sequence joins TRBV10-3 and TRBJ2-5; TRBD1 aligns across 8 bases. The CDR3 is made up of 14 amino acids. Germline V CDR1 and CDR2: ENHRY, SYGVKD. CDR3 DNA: TGTGCCCTCAGGGGGGACAGGCCGGGGGAGACCCAGTACTTC. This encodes CALRGDRPGETQYF.

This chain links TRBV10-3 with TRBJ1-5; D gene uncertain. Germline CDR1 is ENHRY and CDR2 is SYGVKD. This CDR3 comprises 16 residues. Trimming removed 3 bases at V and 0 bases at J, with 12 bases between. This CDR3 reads CAISENSRLSNQPQHF. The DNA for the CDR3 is TGTGCCATCAGTGAAAACAGCCGTCTTAGCAATCAGCCCCAGCATTTT.

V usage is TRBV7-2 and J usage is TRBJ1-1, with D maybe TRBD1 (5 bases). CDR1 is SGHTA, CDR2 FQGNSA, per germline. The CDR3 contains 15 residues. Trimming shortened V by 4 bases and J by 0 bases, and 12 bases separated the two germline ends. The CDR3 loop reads CASSSFKGVNTEAFF. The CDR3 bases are TGTGCCAGCAGCTCATTCAAAGGGGTGAACACTGAAGCTTTCTTT.

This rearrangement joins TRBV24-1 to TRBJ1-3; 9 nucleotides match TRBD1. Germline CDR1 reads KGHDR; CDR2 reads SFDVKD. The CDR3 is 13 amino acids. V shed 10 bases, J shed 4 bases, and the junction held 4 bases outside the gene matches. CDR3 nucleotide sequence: TGTGCCACACAGGGGGCTTTAGGAAACACCATATATTTT. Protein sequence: CATQGALGNTIYF.

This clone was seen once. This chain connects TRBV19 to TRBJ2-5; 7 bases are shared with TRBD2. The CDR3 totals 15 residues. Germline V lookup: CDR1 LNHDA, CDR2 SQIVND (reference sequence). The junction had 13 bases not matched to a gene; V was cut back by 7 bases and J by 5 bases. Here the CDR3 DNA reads TGTGCCAGTAATAATTGGGGAGGGGAAGAGGAGACCCAGTACTTC. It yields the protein CASNNWGGEEETQYF.

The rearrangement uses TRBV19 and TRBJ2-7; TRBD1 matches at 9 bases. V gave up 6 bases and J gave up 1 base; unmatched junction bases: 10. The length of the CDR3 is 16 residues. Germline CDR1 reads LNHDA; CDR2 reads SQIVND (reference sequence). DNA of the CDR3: TGTGCCAGTAGCGGTCAAAGGACAGGGGTTTCCTACGAGCAGTACTTC. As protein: CASSGQRTGVSYEQYF.

The CDR3 bases are TGTGCCAGCAGCCCCATGACAGGGGGCGAGCAGTACTTC. Protein sequence: CASSPMTGGEQYF. The rearrangement uses TRBV2 and TRBJ2-7; 9 positions match TRBD1. V lost 6 bases and J lost 6; bases outside the gene matches: 6. Germline assignment: CDR1 SNHLY and CDR2 FYNNEI. This CDR3 is 13 amino acids long.

The CDR3, as DNA: TGTGCCAGCAGTTACCGTTACTACGAGCAGTACTTC. This gives the protein CASSYRYYEQYF. The chain carries TRBV6-2 or TRBV6-3 and TRBJ2-7; D is undetermined. Trimming cost V 2 bases and J 3 bases, with 5 bases left between them. Germline assignment: CDR1 MNHEY and CDR2 SVGEGT. The CDR3 has 12 amino acids.

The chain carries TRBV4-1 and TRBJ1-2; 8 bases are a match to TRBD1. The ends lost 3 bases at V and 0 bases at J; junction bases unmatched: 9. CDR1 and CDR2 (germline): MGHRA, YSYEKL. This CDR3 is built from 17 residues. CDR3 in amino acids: CASSQSPGTGANYGYTF. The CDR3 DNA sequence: TGCGCCAGCAGCCAGAGCCCCGGGACAGGAGCTAACTATGGCTACACCTTC.

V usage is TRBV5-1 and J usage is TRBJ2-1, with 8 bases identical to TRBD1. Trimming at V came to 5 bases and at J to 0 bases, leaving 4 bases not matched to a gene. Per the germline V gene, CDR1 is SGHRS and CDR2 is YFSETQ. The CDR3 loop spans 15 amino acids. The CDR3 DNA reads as TGCGCCAGCAGGGGACAGGCGAGCTCCTACAATGAGCAGTTCTTC. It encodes CASRGQASSYNEQFF.

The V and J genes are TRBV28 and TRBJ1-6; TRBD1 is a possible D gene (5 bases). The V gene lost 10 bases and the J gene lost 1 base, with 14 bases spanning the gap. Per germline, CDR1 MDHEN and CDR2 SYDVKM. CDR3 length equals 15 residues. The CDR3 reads CATKSEGSYNSPLHF. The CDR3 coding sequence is TGTGCCACCAAATCGGAGGGGTCCTATAATTCACCCCTCCACTTT.

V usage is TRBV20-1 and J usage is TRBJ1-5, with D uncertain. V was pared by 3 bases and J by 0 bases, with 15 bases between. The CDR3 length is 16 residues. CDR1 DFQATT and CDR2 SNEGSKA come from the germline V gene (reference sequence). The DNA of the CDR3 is TGCAGTGCTAGTGGAGCGGGAGGGAATAGCAATCAGCCCCAGCATTTT. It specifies CSASGAGGNSNQPQHF.

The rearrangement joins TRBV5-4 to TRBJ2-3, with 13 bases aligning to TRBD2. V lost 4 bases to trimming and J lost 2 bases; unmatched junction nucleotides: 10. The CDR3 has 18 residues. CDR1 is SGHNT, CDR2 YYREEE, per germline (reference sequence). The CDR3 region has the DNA TGTGCCAGCAGCCCAAACCCGGGACTAGCGGGGCTCACAGATACGCAGTATTTT. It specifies CASSPNPGLAGLTDTQYF.

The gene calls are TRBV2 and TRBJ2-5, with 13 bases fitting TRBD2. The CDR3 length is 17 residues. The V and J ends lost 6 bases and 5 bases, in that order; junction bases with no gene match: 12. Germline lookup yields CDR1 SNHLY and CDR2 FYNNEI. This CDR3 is CASRRILAGGPGETQYF. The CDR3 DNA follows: TGTGCCAGCAGGAGGATACTAGCGGGGGGGCCGGGGGAGACCCAGTACTTC.

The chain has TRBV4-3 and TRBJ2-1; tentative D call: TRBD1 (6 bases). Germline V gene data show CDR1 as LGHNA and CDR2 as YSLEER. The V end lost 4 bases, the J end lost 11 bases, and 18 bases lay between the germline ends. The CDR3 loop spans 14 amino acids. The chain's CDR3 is CASSLTTRDTKQFF. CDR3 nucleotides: TGCGCCAGCAGCCTTACCACCCGGGACACCAAGCAGTTCTTC.

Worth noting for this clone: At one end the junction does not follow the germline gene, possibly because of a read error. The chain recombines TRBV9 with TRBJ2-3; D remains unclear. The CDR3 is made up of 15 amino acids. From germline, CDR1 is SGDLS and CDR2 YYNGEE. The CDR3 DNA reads TGTGCCAGCAGCGTAGAACTACAAAGCAGAGATACGCAGTATTTT. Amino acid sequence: CASSVELQSRDTQYF.

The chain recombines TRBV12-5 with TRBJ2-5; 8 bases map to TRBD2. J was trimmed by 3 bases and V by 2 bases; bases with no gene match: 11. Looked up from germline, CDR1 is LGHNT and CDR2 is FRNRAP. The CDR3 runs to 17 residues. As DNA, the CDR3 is TGTGCTAGTGGTTTGAACCTACGGCTAGCGGGCGAAGAGACCCAGTACTTC. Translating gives CASGLNLRLAGEETQYF.

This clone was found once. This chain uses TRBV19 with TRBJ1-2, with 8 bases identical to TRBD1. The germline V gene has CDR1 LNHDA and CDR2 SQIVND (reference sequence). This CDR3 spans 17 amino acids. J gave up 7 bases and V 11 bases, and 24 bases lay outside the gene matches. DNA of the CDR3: TGTGCCTCCGCCACTCGACTGACCCGGACAGGGATCTCTGGCTACACCTTC. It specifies CASATRLTRTGISGYTF.